The entry below gives a single T cell receptor beta chain sequence along with its context. Its antigen has not been determined. Base qualities are not provided; no much larger clone lies one nucleotide away. To prepare the library, the immunoSEQ multiplex PCR assay was applied. TCRdb holds this immuneACCESS table with in-frame rearrangements only. Some clones are missing; in checked studies, unresolved V genes explain under half, and the rest has no known cause. The sample data list 50,000 to 70,000 clones, and about 95% of these were observed just once. The ten largest clones add up to around 3% of the sample. The data are from a study of technical replicates of blood from a handful of donors (dated by TCRdb to 2016 to 2017). After removal of 5 bases from V and 1 base from J, the junction retains 9 bases not matched to a gene. CDR1 and CDR2, looked up from the germline V gene (reference sequence), are LNHDA and SQIVND. From cysteine to phenylalanine, the CDR3 is 18 amino acids long. The only DNA kept is the CDR3, 54 bases in frame from the first base.

This receptor was identified in a human donor in good health. Some clones in this sample may be carry-over from other donors' samples. The rearrangement joined TRBV19 to TRBJ2-6, and 9 junction bases match TRBD1. Sequencing input: PBMCs. The DNA sequence is as follows: TGTGCCAGTAGTCAATCGGACAGGGGAGGTTCTGGGGCCAACGTCCTGACTTTC. It translates to CASSQSDRGGSGANVLTF.